The rows below give T cell receptor beta chains drawn from one sample of a study of blood T cell repertoires in COVID-19. Data came from immunoSEQ multiplex PCR; TCRdb stores just in-frame clones and leaves some out. This table has around 400,000 clones, approximately 91% appearing once. Sequencing was performed on PBMCs or T cells enriched from blood (not recorded which). The receptors shown here come from a woman between 18 and 29 years old who had been exposed to COVID-19. CDR3s include the opening cysteine and the closing phenylalanine or tryptophan. A D gene is named only where the DNA matches it firmly. Size is omitted from some rows. Given values are once, few, many or a class for expanded clones.

.	TRBV5-6	TRBJ1-6	TRBD1	CASSLGQGSNSPLHF	TGTGCCAGCAGCTTAGGACAGGGTAGTAATTCACCCCTCCACTTT
.	TRBV4-1	TRBJ2-5	TRBD2	CASSQEAGTSRSETQYF	TGCGCCAGCAGCCAAGAGGCCGGGACTAGTCGATCTGAGACCCAGTACTTC
.	TRBV7-2	TRBJ2-5	.	CASSLGGGAPQETQYF	TGTGCCAGCAGCTTAGGTGGGGGGGCTCCTCAAGAGACCCAGTACTTC
.	TRBV4-1	TRBJ2-5	TRBD1	CASSQPDRERETQYF	TGCGCCAGCAGCCAACCGGACAGGGAGCGGGAGACCCAGTACTTC
.	TRBV7-9	TRBJ1-2	TRBD1	CASSLVGGNYGYTF	TGTGCCAGCAGCTTAGTAGGGGGCAACTATGGCTACACCTTC
.	TRBV5-4	TRBJ2-7	TRBD2	CASRLGLAGGGEQYF	TGTGCCAGCAGACTGGGACTAGCGGGGGGGGGCGAGCAGTACTTC
.	TRBV6-1	TRBJ2-1	TRBD2	CASSERAGIREQFF	TGTGCCAGCAGTGAAAGAGCGGGAATCAGGGAGCAGTTCTTC
.	TRBV13	TRBJ1-5	.	CASSFGRSNQPQHF	TGTGCCAGCAGCTTTGGCAGGAGCAATCAGCCCCAGCATTTT
.	TRBV10-2	TRBJ2-7	TRBD2	CASSEWTSGRGSYEQYF	TGCGCCAGCAGTGAGTGGACTAGCGGGAGAGGTTCCTACGAGCAGTACTTC
.	TRBV18	TRBJ2-7	TRBD1	CASSPSQGQDEQYF	TGTGCCAGCTCACCAAGCCAGGGACAGGACGAGCAGTACTTC
.	TRBV7-2	TRBJ2-1	.	CASSGAPQSSYNEQFF	TGTGCCAGCAGCGGGGCGCCCCAGAGCTCCTACAATGAGCAGTTCTTC
.	TRBV13	TRBJ2-7	TRBD2	CASSLGSGSGGNFEQYF	TGTGCCAGCAGCTTAGGGTCGGGAAGCGGGGGTAACTTCGAGCAGTACTTC
once	TRBV5-1	TRBJ2-7	.	CASSLSPDSSYEQYF	TGCGCCAGCAGCTTATCCCCCGACAGCTCCTACGAGCAGTACTTC
.	TRBV29-1	TRBJ2-7	TRBD2	CSVEDPGTSYEQYF	TGCAGCGTTGAAGATCCAGGGACTAGCTACGAGCAGTACTTC
once	TRBV4-1	TRBJ2-7	TRBD1	CASSQERTGVYEQYF	TGCGCCAGCAGCCAAGAGCGGACAGGAGTTTACGAGCAGTACTTC
.	TRBV28	TRBJ1-6	.	CASSGGRYNSPLHF	TGTGCCAGCAGCGGGGGACGGTATAATTCACCCCTCCACTTT
.	TRBV11-2	TRBJ1-2	.	CASSPDGEGYTF	TGTGCCAGCAGCCCAGACGGGGAAGGCTACACCTTC
.	TRBV18	TRBJ1-4	.	CASSPPRQGISTNEKLFF	TGTGCCAGCTCACCACCCAGGCAGGGTATTTCAACTAATGAAAAACTGTTTTTT
.	TRBV19	TRBJ1-5	TRBD1	CASWTGGQPQHF	TGTGCCAGCTGGACAGGAGGTCAGCCCCAGCATTTT
.	TRBV5-5	TRBJ1-2	TRBD1	CASRSGTGMRYTF	TGTGCCAGCAGATCCGGGACAGGTATGAGGTACACCTTC
.	TRBV6-5	TRBJ2-2	TRBD1	CASSYQGALTGELFF	TGTGCCAGCAGTTATCAGGGGGCCCTCACCGGGGAGCTGTTTTTT
few	TRBV15	TRBJ2-2	.	CATSRIASGELFF	TGTGCCACCAGCAGGATAGCTTCCGGGGAGCTGTTTTTT
.	TRBV12-3/TRBV12-4	TRBJ1-1	.	CASSLERNTEAFF	TGTGCCAGCAGTTTGGAGAGGAACACTGAAGCTTTCTTT
.	TRBV5-1	TRBJ2-2	.	CASSMDGQSNTGELFF	TGCGCCAGCAGCATGGATGGACAGTCGAACACCGGGGAGCTGTTTTTT
few	TRBV14	TRBJ1-1	.	CASTESAARNTEAFF	TGTGCCAGCACCGAATCGGCGGCCCGGAACACTGAAGCTTTCTTT
.	TRBV28	TRBJ2-2	TRBD1	CASSTDRAGELFF	TGTGCCAGCAGTACCGACAGGGCCGGGGAGCTGTTTTTT
.	TRBV6-2/TRBV6-3	TRBJ2-1	TRBD2	CASSYSAGALYNEQFF	TGTGCCAGCAGTTACTCTGCGGGAGCCCTATACAATGAGCAGTTCTTC
.	TRBV28	TRBJ2-1	.	CASSVTVSYNEQFF	TGTGCCAGCAGTGTGACAGTCTCCTACAATGAGCAGTTCTTC
.	TRBV19	TRBJ2-1	.	CASSIGRGNEQFF	TGTGCCAGTAGTATTGGGCGGGGAAATGAGCAGTTCTTC
.	TRBV5-6	TRBJ2-7	TRBD2	CASTPTGAGDSYEQYF	TGTGCCAGCACCCCCACGGGAGCGGGGGACTCCTACGAGCAGTACTTC
.	TRBV5-5	TRBJ1-1	TRBD1	CASSRGQGRGEAFF	TGTGCCAGCAGCCGCGGACAGGGTCGGGGTGAAGCTTTCTTT
.	TRBV5-1	TRBJ2-2	.	CASSRTGGPSGELFF	TGCGCCAGCAGCCGAACCGGGGGGCCATCCGGGGAGCTGTTTTTT
.	TRBV27	TRBJ2-1	.	CASRSGSAYEQFF	TGTGCCAGCAGGTCAGGGTCGGCTTATGAGCAGTTCTTC
.	TRBV15	TRBJ1-1	.	CATSRDLGTPNTEAFF	TGTGCCACCAGCAGAGATCTTGGGACACCGAACACTGAAGCTTTCTTT
.	TRBV30	TRBJ1-2	.	CAWSVHGQGYTF	TGTGCCTGGAGTGTTCACGGACAAGGCTACACCTTC
.	TRBV5-1	TRBJ2-5	TRBD1	CASSLDPTGKETQYF	TGCGCCAGCAGCTTGGATCCGACAGGGAAAGAGACCCAGTACTTC
.	TRBV25-1	TRBJ2-1	TRBD1	CASSEMWEDRVHEQFF	TGTGCCAGCAGTGAAATGTGGGAGGACAGGGTCCATGAGCAGTTCTTC
.	TRBV7-3	TRBJ2-7	.	CASSLPRDIAYEQYF	TGTGCCAGCAGCTTACCGAGGGACATTGCATACGAGCAGTACTTC
.	TRBV28	TRBJ1-2	TRBD1	CASRERGTGTYGYTF	TGTGCCAGCAGGGAACGAGGGACAGGGACCTATGGCTACACCTTC
.	TRBV27	TRBJ1-3	.	CASSFGTGGNTIYF	TGTGCCAGCAGTTTCGGAACGGGTGGAAACACCATATATTTT
.	TRBV10-3	TRBJ1-5	TRBD1	CAIIRGRTVSSLINQPQHF	TGTGCCATCATCAGGGGGCGGACCGTATCTTCCCTTATCAATCAGCCCCAGCATTTT
.	TRBV11-3	TRBJ1-1	TRBD1	CASSLILVQGAGTEAFF	TGTGCCAGCAGCTTAATTCTAGTTCAGGGGGCGGGCACTGAAGCTTTCTTT
.	TRBV6-5	TRBJ2-7	TRBD2	CASARLASLGEQYF	TGTGCCAGCGCCCGACTAGCGTCCCTGGGAGAGCAGTACTTC
.	TRBV5-1	TRBJ1-4	.	CASSLAFEKLFF	TGCGCCAGCAGCTTGGCTTTTGAAAAACTGTTTTTT
.	TRBV7-8	TRBJ2-1	TRBD1	CASSSARTGGNEQFF	TGTGCCAGCAGCTCTGCCAGGACAGGAGGCAATGAGCAGTTCTTC
.	TRBV2	TRBJ1-1	.	CASSYDRSAEAFF	TGTGCCAGCAGTTATGACAGGAGCGCTGAAGCTTTCTTT
.	TRBV28	TRBJ1-1	.	CASTRGGAGEAFF	TGTGCCAGCACCCGAGGAGGGGCCGGTGAAGCTTTCTTT
.	TRBV6-4	TRBJ2-1	.	CASSDSAGTHNEQFF	TGTGCCAGCAGTGACTCTGCGGGAACCCACAATGAGCAGTTCTTC
.	TRBV5-4	TRBJ1-4	.	CASSSQGPGEKLFF	TGTGCCAGCAGCTCCCAGGGGCCCGGTGAAAAACTGTTTTTT
once	TRBV6-5	TRBJ2-1	.	CASTGKNEQFF	TGTGCCAGCACTGGCAAAAATGAGCAGTTCTTC
.	TRBV30	TRBJ2-6	.	CARTGGPSSGANVLTF	TGTGCCCGAACGGGGGGCCCCAGCTCTGGGGCCAACGTCCTGACTTTC
few	TRBV7-8	TRBJ1-1	.	CASSPIVMNTEAFF	TGTGCCAGCAGCCCTATCGTCATGAACACTGAAGCTTTCTTT
.	TRBV7-2	TRBJ2-3	TRBD1	CASSFWGQGQDTQYF	TGTGCCAGCAGCTTTTGGGGACAGGGGCAAGATACGCAGTATTTT
.	TRBV5-1	TRBJ1-1	.	CASSLGEGEAFF	TGCGCCAGCAGCTTGGGGGAGGGTGAAGCTTTCTTT